This is a list of T cell receptor beta chains from one sample in a study of blood T cell repertoires in COVID-19. Profiling relied on immunoSEQ multiplex PCR, and the TCRdb table lists in-frame clones only, not all of them. The sample consists of about 300,000 clones, 85% of them appearing once. Material: PBMCs or T cells enriched from blood (not recorded which). The source of these receptors is a woman in her forties or fifties who had recovered from COVID-19. CDR3s include the opening cysteine and the closing phenylalanine or tryptophan. A D gene is named only where the DNA matches it firmly. Not all rows give a size; the values are once, few, many and, for expanded clones, a class.

j_call | v_call | d_call | clone_size | cdr3_aa | cdr3_nt
TRBJ2-7 | TRBV3-1/TRBV3-2 | NA | NA | CASSQDRWSYEQYF | TGTGCCAGCAGCCAAGACCGGTGGTCCTACGAGCAGTACTTC
TRBJ1-1 | TRBV30 | TRBD1 | NA | CAWSGQGQGTEAFF | TGTGCCTGGAGTGGTCAGGGACAGGGCACTGAAGCTTTCTTT
TRBJ1-1 | TRBV28 | TRBD1 | NA | CASSHRGRDTEAFF | TGTGCCAGCAGTCACAGGGGGCGGGACACTGAAGCTTTCTTT
TRBJ1-1 | TRBV5-1 | TRBD1 | NA | CASSFTGTGGWSEAFF | TGCGCCAGCAGCTTCACCGGGACAGGGGGCTGGTCTGAAGCTTTCTTT
TRBJ2-3 | TRBV15 | TRBD2 | NA | CATSGRLAGSTDTQYF | TGTGCCACCTCGGGTCGACTAGCGGGGAGCACAGATACGCAGTATTTT
TRBJ2-1 | TRBV4-1 | NA | NA | CASSQDQVSWYPLRQFF | TGCGCCAGCAGCCAAGATCAGGTCAGCTGGTATCCCTTGAGGCAGTTCTTC
TRBJ1-5 | TRBV19 | NA | NA | CASSIGARANQPQHF | TGTGCCAGTAGTATCGGCGCCAGGGCTAATCAGCCCCAGCATTTT
TRBJ1-6 | TRBV18 | NA | NA | CASSPLSARQPYSYNSPLHF | TGTGCCAGCTCACCACTTTCGGCCAGGCAACCTTACTCCTATAATTCACCCCTCCACTTT
TRBJ2-5 | TRBV7-8 | NA | few | CASSLNRETQYF | TGTGCCAGCAGCTTAAACAGGGAGACCCAGTACTTC
TRBJ1-6 | TRBV30 | NA | once | CAWAVGGFGDSPLHF | TGTGCCTGGGCGGTGGGTGGTTTCGGGGATTCACCCCTCCACTTT
TRBJ1-1 | TRBV3-1/TRBV3-2 | NA | NA | CASSQGPNMNTEAFF | TGTGCCAGCAGCCAAGGGCCAAACATGAACACTGAAGCTTTCTTT
TRBJ1-2 | TRBV4-1 | TRBD1 | NA | CASSFNTGVYYGYTF | TGCGCCAGCAGCTTTAATACAGGGGTGTACTATGGCTACACCTTC
TRBJ1-4 | TRBV28 | NA | NA | CASSPSLAQPEKLFF | TGTGCCAGCAGTCCTAGCCTAGCGCAACCTGAAAAACTGTTTTTT
TRBJ1-2 | TRBV7-3 | TRBD1 | NA | CASSSGTEGGYTF | TGTGCCAGCAGCTCCGGGACAGAGGGTGGCTACACCTTC
TRBJ1-2 | TRBV27 | NA | NA | CASSLDGSYGYTF | TGTGCCAGCAGTCTAGACGGGAGCTATGGCTACACCTTC
TRBJ2-3 | TRBV4-1 | TRBD2 | NA | CASSFGLAGSTDTQYF | TGCGCCAGCAGCTTTGGACTAGCGGGTAGCACAGATACGCAGTATTTT
TRBJ2-7 | TRBV10-2 | TRBD1 | NA | CASRGGQGADYEQYF | TGCGCCAGCAGAGGGGGACAGGGGGCGGACTACGAGCAGTACTTC
TRBJ2-7 | TRBV9 | TRBD2 | NA | CASSVGGRFSYEQYF | TGTGCCAGCAGCGTAGGCGGGAGGTTTTCCTACGAGCAGTACTTC